A single sample is the source of the 24 T cell receptor beta chains below, sequenced in a study of beta chain features in type 1 diabetes. Study observations and caveats: Among patients with Type 1 diabetes, TCRB CDR3s were moderately but significantly shorter in every one of the four CD4+ subsets.

These receptors' targets are unknown. What was sequenced were expressed TCRB transcripts, since all of the isolated RNA had been reverse transcribed. The repertoire was sequenced with immunoSEQ multiplex PCR; TCRdb's copy has only in-frame clones and lacks some. The sample shows fewer than 350,000 clones, approximately 15% of them seen only once. Material for sequencing was naive CD4+ T cells from blood. The receptors stem from a young man with type 1 diabetes.

This clone was recorded a few times. The chain uses TRBV5-4 and TRBJ1-2; D is uncertain. The V gene's germline CDR1 is SGHNT and CDR2 YYREEE (reference sequence). The CDR3 runs 16 residues. V lost 2 bases to trimming and J lost 1 base, with 15 bases between them. In DNA, the CDR3 is TGTGCCAGCAGCTTAGGTCGGGGTCTTAGTAACTATGGCTACACCTTC. This sequence encodes CASSLGRGLSNYGYTF.

This clone was recorded only once. This chain uses TRBV19 with TRBJ1-2, with D unclear. This CDR3 comprises 12 residues. Germline V gene lookup returns CDR1 LNHDA and CDR2 SQIVND (reference sequence). V was cut by 0 bases and J by 7 bases, with 6 bases left in between. Written as DNA, the CDR3 is TGTGCCAGTAGTATAGAGGGCCGTGGCTACACCTTC. Its translation: CASSIEGRGYTF.

J is TRBJ2-3 and V is TRBV5-1; perhaps TRBD1 as D (5 bases). Germline V gene lookup returns CDR1 SGHRS and CDR2 YFSETQ. V gave up 4 bases and J gave up 1 base, with 13 bases separating them. This CDR3 is built from 15 residues. CDR3 loop: CASSPIDSRTDTQYF. CDR3 nucleotide sequence: TGCGCCAGCAGCCCGATCGACAGCCGCACAGATACGCAGTATTTT.

This clone was detected a few times. The chain uses TRBV7-2 and TRBJ2-7; no definite D call. Germline assignment: CDR1 SGHTA and CDR2 FQGNSA. V lost 0 bases, J lost 6 bases, and 9 bases lay in between. The CDR3 runs to 13 residues. CDR3 loop: CASSLAGEAEQYF. The DNA for the CDR3 is TGTGCCAGCAGCTTAGCGGGTGAGGCCGAGCAGTACTTC.

This clone has more than one count but fewer than ten. The chain is built from TRBV19 and TRBJ1-1; D gene uncertain. Trimming removed 5 bases from V and 7 bases from J, with 11 bases in between. Germline lookup yields CDR1 LNHDA and CDR2 SQIVND (reference sequence). The length of the CDR3 is 12 residues. The CDR3 reads CASSPGSIEAFF. For the CDR3, the DNA is TGTGCCAGTAGTCCGGGTTCTATTGAAGCTTTCTTT.

The rearrangement uses TRBV7-2 and TRBJ2-3; 10 bases line up with TRBD2. The CDR3 spans 15 residues. The V and J ends lost 6 bases and 5 bases, in that order; junction bases with no gene match: 8. CDR1 is SGHTA and CDR2 is FQGNSA in the germline V gene. CDR3 in DNA: TGTGCCAGCAGACGTAGCGGGGGGCCAGGAGATACGCAGTATTTT. This gives the protein CASRRSGGPGDTQYF.

The chain employs TRBV11-2 and TRBJ2-2; D unclear. The germline V gene has CDR1 SGHAT and CDR2 FQNNGV. V dropped 5 bases and J dropped 8 bases, with 12 bases sitting between them. The CDR3 runs 13 residues. The CDR3 is CASSPLGPGELFF. The CDR3, as DNA: TGTGCCAGCAGCCCCCTAGGTCCGGGGGAGCTGTTTTTT.

This clone was observed a handful of times. This chain links TRBV29-1 with TRBJ2-5, with 12 bases aligning to TRBD2. Trimming at V came to 4 bases and at J to 4 bases, leaving 4 bases not matched to a gene. The length of the CDR3 is 14 residues. The germline CDR1 and CDR2 sequences are SQVTM and ANQGSEA. Here the CDR3 DNA reads TGCAGCGTTGTGAGACTAGCGGGAGCAGAGACCCAGTACTTC. As protein: CSVVRLAGAETQYF.

This clone was detected a few times. The rearrangement uses TRBV15 and TRBJ2-3, with a weak D call TRBD2 (6 bases). The ends were cut back, 1 base at V and 11 bases at J, with 10 bases in the middle. CDR1 and CDR2 (germline): LNHNV, YYDKDF (reference sequence). The CDR3 has 12 residues. Here the CDR3 reads CATSRVRDRQYF. The CDR3 coding sequence is TGTGCCACCAGCAGAGTGCGGGATCGGCAGTATTTT.

This clone was recorded a few times. The V call is TRBV9, the J call TRBJ1-2; unclear D gene. The CDR3 is made up of 17 amino acids. V lost 3 bases to trimming and J lost 3 bases, with 21 bases between them. From germline, CDR1 is SGDLS and CDR2 YYNGEE. The CDR3 is CASSERLMAGPDYGYTF. DNA for the CDR3: TGTGCCAGCAGCGAGCGGCTGATGGCTGGGCCCGACTATGGCTACACCTTC.

The rearrangement uses TRBV21-1 and TRBJ2-1; the D call TRBD1 from the table was never checked on the DNA. TRBV21-1 is marked as a pseudogene. The CDR3 is 19 residues long. For the CDR3, the DNA is TGTGCCAGGTGGTTTTCAGCTATCAGGGGTGCGATAGTTCACAATGAGCAGTTCTTC. This gives the protein CARWFSAIRGAIVHNEQFF.

The sample holds a few counts of this clone. V usage is TRBV7-9 and J usage is TRBJ1-2, with D tentatively TRBD1 (5 bases). The CDR3 length is 15 residues. CDR1 is SEHNR and CDR2 is FQNEAQ in the germline V gene (reference sequence). The ends were cut back, 2 bases at V and 8 bases at J, with 18 bases in the middle. The DNA for the CDR3 is TGTGCCAGCAGCTTAAGGTCACAGGCTGAGCGCGGCTACACCTTC. Its protein product is CASSLRSQAERGYTF.

This clone was seen only a few times. CDR3 in amino acids: CASRRRWGKETQYF. CDR3 in DNA: TGTGCCAGCCGGAGGAGGTGGGGTAAAGAGACCCAGTACTTC. The chain joins TRBV28 to TRBJ2-5; TRBD2 might be the D (5 bases). Trimming removed 8 bases at V and 3 bases at J, with 16 bases between. The CDR3 covers 14 residues. Germline V CDR1 and CDR2: MDHEN, SYDVKM.

In this sample, this clone turned up a few times. The chain carries TRBV5-4 and TRBJ2-5, with 10 bases matching TRBD1. The ends lost 4 bases at V and 4 bases at J; junction bases unmatched: 7. The CDR3 runs to 15 residues. Germline V gene data show CDR1 as SGHNT and CDR2 as YYREEE (reference sequence). The CDR3 region has the DNA TGTGCCAGCAGCGTGACAGGGGGCGGGGGAGAGACCCAGTACTTC. Protein product: CASSVTGGGGETQYF.

CDR3 in amino acids: CASTREGAETQYF. For the CDR3, the DNA is TGCGCCAGCACCAGGGAAGGGGCGGAGACCCAGTACTTC. The rearrangement links TRBV5-1 to TRBJ2-5; D may be TRBD1 (5 bases). The CDR3 covers 13 residues. V was pared by 6 bases and J by 5 bases, with 14 bases between. The germline gives CDR1 SGHRS, CDR2 YFSETQ.

The rearrangement joins TRBV15 to TRBJ2-3, with D tentatively TRBD2 (6 bases). V shed 1 base and J shed 3 bases, with 11 bases lying between them. Germline CDR1 reads LNHNV; CDR2 reads YYDKDF (reference sequence). This CDR3 contains 15 residues. CDR3 coding DNA: TGTGCCACCAGCAGAGCCCTGGGAGGAACAGATACGCAGTATTTT. Translation: CATSRALGGTDTQYF.

The gene calls are TRBV15 and TRBJ2-5; 9 bases fit TRBD2. CDR1 is LNHNV, CDR2 YYDKDF, per germline (reference sequence). The V and J ends lost 0 bases and 5 bases, in that order; junction bases with no gene match: 7. This CDR3 comprises 16 residues. The CDR3 bases are TGTGCCACCAGCAGAGATCGGGCGGGAGGGGGGGAGACCCAGTACTTC. Translated: CATSRDRAGGGETQYF.

This clone was seen only a few times. V and J are TRBV30 and TRBJ1-1; D may be TRBD1 (6 bases). From germline, CDR1 is GTSNPN and CDR2 SVGIG (reference sequence). V was clipped by 0 bases and J by 0 bases, with 14 bases between them. The CDR3 runs to 16 residues. CDR3: CAWSVPHGTLNTEAFF. The CDR3, as DNA: TGTGCCTGGAGTGTACCCCATGGGACACTGAACACTGAAGCTTTCTTT.

This clone was observed a handful of times. V and J are TRBV5-1 and TRBJ2-5; 8 positions agree with TRBD1. The V gene's germline CDR1 is SGHRS and CDR2 YFSETQ. Trimming at V came to 3 bases and at J to 6 bases, leaving 10 bases not matched to a gene. The CDR3 contains 15 residues. The CDR3 is CASSSRDRGRKTQYF. In DNA, the CDR3 is TGCGCCAGCAGCTCTCGCGACAGGGGTAGGAAGACCCAGTACTTC.

J is TRBJ2-5 and V is TRBV11-2; D remains ambiguous. The V and J ends lost 3 bases and 2 bases respectively, with 7 bases between them. CDR1 SGHAT and CDR2 FQNNGV come from the germline V gene. This CDR3 has 13 amino acids. CDR3 region: CASSFSRQETQYF. CDR3 coding DNA: TGTGCCAGCAGCTTCTCCCGGCAAGAGACCCAGTACTTC. Using reference TRBV11-2 and TRBJ2-5 for the parts outside the CDR3, the full variable domain is EAGVAQSPRYKIIEKRQSVAFWCNPISGHATLYWYQQILGQGPKLLIQFQNNGVVDDSQLPKDRFSAERLKGVDSTLKIQPAKLEDSAVYLCASSFSRQETQYFGPGTRLLVL.

The V and J genes are TRBV4-3 and TRBJ2-3; no clear D. The germline V and J ends were trimmed by 3 bases and 0 bases, with 10 bases remaining between them. CDR1 is LGHNA and CDR2 is YSLEER in the germline V gene. The CDR3 runs 15 residues. The CDR3 DNA sequence: TGCGCCAGCAGCCATGGCGGAGAAAGCACAGATACGCAGTATTTT. As protein: CASSHGGESTDTQYF.

This clone was detected only a few times. This chain links TRBV6-4 with TRBJ1-2; 10 bases match TRBD1. V lost 6 bases, J lost 3 bases, and 4 bases stayed unmatched. This CDR3 has 14 residues. Germline V CDR1 and CDR2: MRHNA, SNTAGT. The CDR3 region is CASSLDRGDYGYTF. The CDR3 region has the DNA TGTGCCAGCAGCCTGGACAGGGGGGACTATGGCTACACCTTC.

The rearrangement uses TRBV7-9 and TRBJ2-1; 10 nucleotides match TRBD2. V was pared by 0 bases and J by 7 bases, with 15 bases of the junction left unmatched. This CDR3 is 19 amino acids long. The germline gives CDR1 SEHNR, CDR2 FQNEAQ (reference sequence). Written as DNA, the CDR3 is TGTGCCAGCAGCTTAGCGGGAGGGAGTACTAGCGGGATTATAAATGAGCAGTTCTTC. It codes for CASSLAGGSTSGIINEQFF.

This clone came up a few times. The chain combines TRBV19 with TRBJ1-5, with TRBD1 matching over 9 bases. The germline gives CDR1 LNHDA, CDR2 SQIVND (reference sequence). V lost 5 bases to trimming and J lost 4 bases; unmatched junction nucleotides: 0. CDR3 length: 13 residues. CDR3 nucleotides: TGTGCCAGTAGTGGGACAGGGAATCAGCCCCAGCATTTT. This sequence encodes CASSGTGNQPQHF. Supplemented by reference TRBV19 and TRBJ1-5, the full variable domain reads DGGITQSPKYLFRKEGQNVTLSCEQNLNHDAMYWYRQDPGQGLRLIYYSQIVNDFQKGDIAEGYSVSREKKESFPLTVTSAQKNPTAFYLCASSGTGNQPQHFGDGTRLSIL.